These T cell receptor beta chains were read from a single sample in a study of STAT5B mutations in CD4+ large granular lymphocyte leukemia. The protocol was immunoSEQ multiplex PCR, while the TCRdb copy is restricted to in-frame clones and leaves out a portion. The data hold tens of thousands of clones, with 68% observed a single time. Sequencing was performed on CD4+ T cells from blood buffy coats. These TCRs come from a human donor in good health. Each CDR3 is given with its conserved first and last residue. Each record gives: clone size, J gene, D gene, V gene, CDR3 DNA, CDR3 protein. The D gene is left open where the match is weak. Size is omitted from some rows. Given values are once, few, many or a class for expanded clones.

NA	TRBJ2-2	NA	TRBV7-9	TGTGCCAGCAGCTTAGCGGCTAACACCGGGGAGCTGTTTTTT	CASSLAANTGELFF
NA	TRBJ2-3	NA	TRBV5-1	TGCGCCAGCAGCTTGGAACAGGGTAGCGTTACGCAGTATTTT	CASSLEQGSVTQYF
few	TRBJ1-1	NA	TRBV4-2	TGTGCCAGCAGCCAAGACAAGTCCAACACTGAAGCTTTCTTT	CASSQDKSNTEAFF
NA	TRBJ2-3	NA	TRBV14	TGTGCCAGCAGCCCCCTGCTAGGGCACACAGATACGCAGTATTTT	CASSPLLGHTDTQYF
NA	TRBJ1-2	NA	TRBV18	TGTGCCAGCTCCCCGTCAACGGACTATGGCTACACCTTC	CASSPSTDYGYTF
NA	TRBJ1-1	NA	TRBV6-4	TGTGCCAGCAGTGGAGGGGGAATTACTGAAGCTTTCTTT	CASSGGGITEAFF
once	TRBJ1-5	NA	TRBV7-2	TGTGCCAGCAGCTTAGTAGCTCCCAGAGGGGGTAACAATCAGCCCCAGCATTTT	CASSLVAPRGGNNQPQHF
NA	TRBJ1-1	NA	TRBV11-3	TGTGCCAGCTCAAACGGACAGTTCACTGAAGCTTTCTTT	CASSNGQFTEAFF
NA	TRBJ2-3	NA	TRBV5-1	TGCGCCAGCAGCTTCCGGGGGCCGTTCACAGATACGCAGTATTTT	CASSFRGPFTDTQYF
NA	TRBJ2-7	TRBD2	TRBV6-1	TGTGCCAGCAGTGGTGGGGGGGTTTCATACGAGCAGTACTTC	CASSGGGVSYEQYF
NA	TRBJ2-2	TRBD1	TRBV6-6	TGTGCCAGCAGGAGACAGGGCGAGAACACCGGGGAGCTGTTTTTT	CASRRQGENTGELFF
NA	TRBJ1-5	NA	TRBV4-1	TGCGCCAGCAGCCAAGATCGGCGTAGAAGGATGGAGGCTGAAGGCAATCAGCCCCAGCATTTT	CASSQDRRRRMEAEGNQPQHF
NA	TRBJ2-6	NA	TRBV6-6	TGTGCCAGCAGTTACGAAGGGTCTGGGGCCAACGTCCTGACTTTC	CASSYEGSGANVLTF
NA	TRBJ1-4	TRBD1	TRBV6-6	TGTGCCAGCAGTTACTCCGGACAGGGGGTGGAAAAACTGTTTTTT	CASSYSGQGVEKLFF
NA	TRBJ1-2	NA	TRBV14	TGTGCCAGCAGCCAAGGACAGCGCTATGGCTACACCTTC	CASSQGQRYGYTF
NA	TRBJ2-7	NA	TRBV6-1	TGTGCCAGCAGCGTTTCCTACGAGCAGTACTTC	CASSVSYEQYF
NA	TRBJ1-5	TRBD1	TRBV6-1	TGTGCCAGCACTTCGGACAGGGATCAGCCCCAGCATTTT	CASTSDRDQPQHF
NA	TRBJ1-1	NA	TRBV6-6	TGTGCCAGCAGTTACTCGGACCGTGAAGCTTTCTTT	CASSYSDREAFF
NA	TRBJ2-5	TRBD2	TRBV10-3	TGTGCCATCGGGCGGGGGGGGGTCCAAGAGACCCAGTACTTC	CAIGRGGVQETQYF
NA	TRBJ2-1	TRBD1	TRBV5-1	TGCGCCAGCAGTTTAAGCCGGGACAGGGCATACAATGAGCAGTTCTTC	CASSLSRDRAYNEQFF
NA	TRBJ2-7	NA	TRBV5-1	TGCGCCAGCAGCTCCCCGGACAGAACGGGCGAGCAGTACTTC	CASSSPDRTGEQYF
NA	TRBJ2-1	TRBD1	TRBV7-9	TGTGCCAGCAGCACCACAGGGGGCTTCTACAATGAGCAGTTCTTC	CASSTTGGFYNEQFF
NA	TRBJ2-7	NA	TRBV14	TGTGCCAGCAGACAAAGGGACGAGCAGTACTTC	CASRQRDEQYF
few	TRBJ2-2	NA	TRBV29-1	TGCAGCACGACGGTCACCGGGGAGCTGTTTTTT	CSTTVTGELFF
NA	TRBJ2-7	TRBD2	TRBV27	TGTGCCAGCAGTCCTCCGACTAGCGGGGGAACCTACGAGCAGTACTTC	CASSPPTSGGTYEQYF
NA	TRBJ1-2	TRBD1	TRBV19	TGTGCCAGTAGTCCCCGGGACAGATTTTATGGCTACACCTTC	CASSPRDRFYGYTF
NA	TRBJ2-3	TRBD2	TRBV6-5	TGTGCCAGCACCGTGAGCGGGAGGGATACGCAGTATTTT	CASTVSGRDTQYF
NA	TRBJ2-7	NA	TRBV5-6	TGTGCCAGCAGCTTAGGCCCAGTTGGGGTTCTAGGCGAGCAGTACTTC	CASSLGPVGVLGEQYF
NA	TRBJ2-5	NA	TRBV27	TGTGCCAGCCAACGGAGGGGGCAAGAGACCCAGTACTTC	CASQRRGQETQYF
NA	TRBJ2-1	TRBD2	TRBV27	TGTGCCAGCAGTTTTGGGGGGGGCTCCTACAATGAGCAGTTCTTC	CASSFGGGSYNEQFF
NA	TRBJ2-2	NA	TRBV2	TGTGCCAGCAGTGAAGGGACACTCGGGACCGGGGAGCTGTTTTTT	CASSEGTLGTGELFF
NA	TRBJ2-3	TRBD1	TRBV9	TGTGCCAGCAGCGTCTGGGACAGACACACAGATACGCAGTATTTT	CASSVWDRHTDTQYF
few	TRBJ1-1	TRBD1	TRBV4-3	TGCGCCAGCAGCCGAGGAGGGGACAGGTCGAACACTGAAGCTTTCTTT	CASSRGGDRSNTEAFF
few	TRBJ2-7	TRBD1	TRBV20-1	TGCAGTGTCGGACAGGGCTTCGAGCAGTACTTC	CSVGQGFEQYF
NA	TRBJ2-1	TRBD1	TRBV5-1	TGCGCCAGCAGCCCGGACGCCGGACAGGGGGACCCTAATGGCAATGAGCAGTTCTTC	CASSPDAGQGDPNGNEQFF
NA	TRBJ1-1	NA	TRBV19	TGTGCCAGTAGTATTGAGGGTTTGAACACTGAAGCTTTCTTT	CASSIEGLNTEAFF
NA	TRBJ2-5	TRBD2	TRBV7-2	TGTGCCAGCAGCCGAAGACTAGCGGGGACCTCAGAGACCCAGTACTTC	CASSRRLAGTSETQYF
NA	TRBJ1-4	NA	TRBV27	TGTGCCAGCAGTTTATCGAAAGGGACGGGATCTAATGAAAAACTGTTTTTT	CASSLSKGTGSNEKLFF
NA	TRBJ2-1	TRBD1	TRBV9	TGTGCCAGCACCGCAAGGGGGCAGGGTCAGCTCTCGGATGAGCAGTTCTTC	CASTARGQGQLSDEQFF
NA	TRBJ2-3	NA	TRBV9	TGTGCCAGCAGCGTAGCAGATACGCAGTATTTT	CASSVADTQYF
NA	TRBJ1-3	TRBD1	TRBV6-1	TGTGCCAGTCGGACAGGTGTTAACTCTGGAAACACCATATATTTT	CASRTGVNSGNTIYF
NA	TRBJ2-5	NA	TRBV6-1	TGTGCCAGCAGTGAAGCGCACTCTAGCTTCGGGACCCAGTACTTC	CASSEAHSSFGTQYF
NA	TRBJ1-1	NA	TRBV7-9	TGTGCCAGCAGCTTAAAGGGGGTCGGAAACACTGAAGCTTTCTTT	CASSLKGVGNTEAFF
once	TRBJ2-6	TRBD2	TRBV6-6	TGTGCCAGCAGGGGCGGGGGGGGTTCTGGGGCCAACGTCCTGACTTTC	CASRGGGGSGANVLTF
NA	TRBJ2-2	NA	TRBV7-2	TGTGCCAGCAGCATCCATATGGGACGCGGGACCGGGGAGCTGTTTTTT	CASSIHMGRGTGELFF
few	TRBJ1-2	NA	TRBV18	TGTGCCAGCTCACCACAACAGAGGGAGTATGGCTACACCTTC	CASSPQQREYGYTF
NA	TRBJ1-2	TRBD1	TRBV5-5	TGTGCCAGCAGCTTGGTGATGGTGGGACAGGGGGGCTATGGCTACACCTTC	CASSLVMVGQGGYGYTF
NA	TRBJ1-5	NA	TRBV7-9	TGTGCCAGCAGCTCGGTTGGGCAGCCCCAGCATTTT	CASSSVGQPQHF